This T cell receptor (beta chain) was sequenced during a study of PD-L1 blockade in urothelial cancer. At the level of the study: Atezolizumab at 1,200 mg intravenously every 3 weeks was started by patients around 2014. Males with bladder-origin urothelial cancer constituted about nine tenths of the roughly 29 patients.

Data came from immunoSEQ multiplex PCR; TCRdb stores just in-frame clones and leaves some out. The sample carries under 85,000 clones, 75% to 95% recorded once. A word on this clone: The antigen remains undetermined.

The CDR3 loop spans 16 amino acids. CDR1 and CDR2 (germline): MGHRA, YSYEKL. With V trimmed by 3 bases and J by 2 bases, 3 bases remained unmatched. Noted time point: peripheral blood 6 weeks after treatment start. Every patient provided from 1 to 8 samples, collected pretreatment and on-treatment. Study-wide results and caveats: Clones that were tumor-associated expanded more in the blood of durable-benefit patients at 3 weeks.

The receptor comes from a woman of 80 years or more with urothelial cancer. This specimen consisted of PBMCs, obtained around atezolizumab (anti-PD-L1) treatment. The chain employs TRBV4-1 and TRBJ2-1, with TRBD2 identical over 11 bases. DNA for the CDR3: TGCGCCAGCAGCCACATGGGACTAGCGGCCTACAATGAGCAGTTCTTC. Translated: CASSHMGLAAYNEQFF.